The clone carrying this T cell receptor beta chain was observed a few times. Its antigen remains unidentified. Barcoded TCR alpha and TCR beta cDNA libraries with UMIs came from 5'RACE using constant-segment primers. One entry per CDR3 protein results from TCRdb running MiXCR on the 5' RACE reads. The table lists 250,000 to 400,000 distinct CDR3 sequences, about 13% of them singletons. These data are taken from a study of T-cell memory formation after mild COVID-19. Points from the study as a whole: Day 37-peaking second-wave clones had unconfirmed SARS-CoV-2 specificity.

This CDR3 spans 13 amino acids. The ends were cut back, 7 bases at V and 3 bases at J, with 12 bases in the middle. Germline CDR1 reads MNHEY; CDR2 reads SVGEGT. The sequenced sample was PBMCs or a T cell subset sorted from them (not recorded which). The receptor was isolated from a man aged 18 to 30 who had mild COVID-19 (a few samples of this study predate the infection). Cell type and time point are not known. The chain employs TRBV6-2 or TRBV6-3 and TRBJ1-2; possible D gene TRBD1, 6 bases. In DNA, the CDR3 is TGTGCCAGCAACCCGGGACATTACTATGGCTACACCTTC. This gives the protein CASNPGHYYGYTF.